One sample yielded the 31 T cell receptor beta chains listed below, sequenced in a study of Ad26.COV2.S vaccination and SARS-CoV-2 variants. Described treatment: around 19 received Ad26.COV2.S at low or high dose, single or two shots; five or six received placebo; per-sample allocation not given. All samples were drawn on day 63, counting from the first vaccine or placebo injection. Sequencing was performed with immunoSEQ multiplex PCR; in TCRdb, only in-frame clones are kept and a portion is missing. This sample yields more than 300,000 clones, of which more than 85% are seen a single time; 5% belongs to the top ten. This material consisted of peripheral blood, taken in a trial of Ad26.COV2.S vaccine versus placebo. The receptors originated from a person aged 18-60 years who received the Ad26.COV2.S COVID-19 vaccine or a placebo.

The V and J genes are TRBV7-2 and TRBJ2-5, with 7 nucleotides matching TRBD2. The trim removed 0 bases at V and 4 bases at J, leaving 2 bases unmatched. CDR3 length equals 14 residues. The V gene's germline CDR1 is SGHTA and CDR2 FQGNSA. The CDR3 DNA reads TGTGCCAGCAGCTTAGCCGGGGGGAGAGAGACCCAGTACTTC. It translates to CASSLAGGRETQYF.

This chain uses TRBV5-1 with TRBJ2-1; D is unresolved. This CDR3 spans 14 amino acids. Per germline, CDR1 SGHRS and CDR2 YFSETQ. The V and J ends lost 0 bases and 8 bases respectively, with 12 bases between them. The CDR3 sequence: CASSLVSRVYEQFF. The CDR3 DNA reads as TGCGCCAGCAGCTTGGTGTCTAGGGTTTATGAGCAGTTCTTC.

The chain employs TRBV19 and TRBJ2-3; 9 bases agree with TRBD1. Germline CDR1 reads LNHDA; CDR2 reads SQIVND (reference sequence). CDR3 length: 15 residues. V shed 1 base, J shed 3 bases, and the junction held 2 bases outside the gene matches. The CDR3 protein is CASSIGDRETDTQYF. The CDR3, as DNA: TGTGCCAGTAGTATAGGGGACAGGGAAACAGATACGCAGTATTTT.

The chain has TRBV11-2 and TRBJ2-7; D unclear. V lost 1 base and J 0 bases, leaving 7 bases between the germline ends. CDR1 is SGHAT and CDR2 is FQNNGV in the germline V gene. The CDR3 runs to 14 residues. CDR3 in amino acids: CASSLGLTSYEQYF. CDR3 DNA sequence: TGTGCCAGCAGCTTAGGGCTTACCTCCTACGAGCAGTACTTC.

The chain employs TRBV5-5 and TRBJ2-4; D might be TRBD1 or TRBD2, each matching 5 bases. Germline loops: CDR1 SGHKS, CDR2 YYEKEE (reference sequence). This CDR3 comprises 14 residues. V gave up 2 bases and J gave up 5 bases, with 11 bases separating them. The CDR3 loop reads CASSFPQGENIQYF. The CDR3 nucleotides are TGTGCCAGCAGCTTCCCTCAGGGAGAAAACATTCAGTACTTC.

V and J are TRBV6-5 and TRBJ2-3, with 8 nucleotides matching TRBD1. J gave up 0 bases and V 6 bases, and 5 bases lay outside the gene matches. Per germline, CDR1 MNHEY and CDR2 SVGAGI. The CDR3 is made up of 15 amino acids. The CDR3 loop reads CASRTGGPSTDTQYF. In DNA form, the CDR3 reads TGTGCCAGCAGAACAGGGGGGCCTAGCACAGATACGCAGTATTTT.

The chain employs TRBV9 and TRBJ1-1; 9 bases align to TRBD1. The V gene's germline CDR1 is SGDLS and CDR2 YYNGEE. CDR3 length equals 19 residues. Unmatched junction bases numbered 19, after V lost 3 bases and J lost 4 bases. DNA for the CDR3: TGTGCCAGCAGCGCCCAACCCGGGACAGGGTATGGACGGAGCACTGAAGCTTTCTTT. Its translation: CASSAQPGTGYGRSTEAFF.

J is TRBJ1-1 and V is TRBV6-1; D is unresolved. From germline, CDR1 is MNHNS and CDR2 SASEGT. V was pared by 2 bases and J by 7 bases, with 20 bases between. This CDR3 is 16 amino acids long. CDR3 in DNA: TGTGCCAGCAGTGAATTCTTTTTGGGTGGCCCCTTTGAAGCTTTCTTT. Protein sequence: CASSEFFLGGPFEAFF.

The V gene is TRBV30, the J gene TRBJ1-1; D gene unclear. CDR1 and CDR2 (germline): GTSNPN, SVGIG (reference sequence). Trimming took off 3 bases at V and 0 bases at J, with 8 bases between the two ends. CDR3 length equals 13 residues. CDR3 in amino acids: CAWSAFLNTEAFF. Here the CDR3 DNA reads TGTGCCTGGAGCGCGTTCCTGAACACTGAAGCTTTCTTT.

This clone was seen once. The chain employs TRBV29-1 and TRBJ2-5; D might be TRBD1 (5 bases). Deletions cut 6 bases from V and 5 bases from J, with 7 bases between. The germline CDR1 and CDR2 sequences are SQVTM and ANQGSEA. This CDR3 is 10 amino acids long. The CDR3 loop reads CSVSGETQYF. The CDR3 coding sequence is TGCAGCGTCTCAGGGGAGACCCAGTACTTC.

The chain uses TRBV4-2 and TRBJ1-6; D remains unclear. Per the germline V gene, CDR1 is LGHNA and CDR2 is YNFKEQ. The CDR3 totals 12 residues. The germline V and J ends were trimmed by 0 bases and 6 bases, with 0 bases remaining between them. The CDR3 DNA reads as TGTGCCAGCAGCCAAGATAATTCACCCCTCCACTTT. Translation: CASSQDNSPLHF.

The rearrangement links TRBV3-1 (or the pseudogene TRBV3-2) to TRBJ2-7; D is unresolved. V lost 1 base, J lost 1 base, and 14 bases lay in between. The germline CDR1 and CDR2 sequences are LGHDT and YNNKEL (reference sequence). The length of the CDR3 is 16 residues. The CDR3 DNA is TGTGCCAGCAGCCAAGCCCGGAAAGATCCATCCTACGAGCAGTACTTC. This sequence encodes CASSQARKDPSYEQYF.

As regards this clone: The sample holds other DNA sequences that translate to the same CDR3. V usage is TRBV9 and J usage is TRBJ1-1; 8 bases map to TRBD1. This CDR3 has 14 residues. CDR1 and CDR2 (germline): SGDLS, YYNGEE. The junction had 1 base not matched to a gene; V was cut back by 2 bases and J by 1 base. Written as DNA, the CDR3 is TGTGCCAGCAGCGTGGGACAGGCGAACACTGAAGCTTTCTTT. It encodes CASSVGQANTEAFF.

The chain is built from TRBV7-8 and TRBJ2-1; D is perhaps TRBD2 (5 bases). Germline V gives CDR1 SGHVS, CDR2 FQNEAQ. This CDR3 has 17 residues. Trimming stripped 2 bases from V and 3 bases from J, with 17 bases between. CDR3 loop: CASSLKRDRPDYNEQFF. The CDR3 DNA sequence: TGTGCCAGCAGCTTAAAGAGGGATAGGCCCGACTACAATGAGCAGTTCTTC.

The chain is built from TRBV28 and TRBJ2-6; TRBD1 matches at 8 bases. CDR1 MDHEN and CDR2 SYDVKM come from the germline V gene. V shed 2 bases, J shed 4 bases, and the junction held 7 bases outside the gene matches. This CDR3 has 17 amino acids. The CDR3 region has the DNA TGTGCCAGCAGTTTACCAGGGGGCCCGAGGGGGGCCAACGTCCTGACTTTC. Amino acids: CASSLPGGPRGANVLTF.

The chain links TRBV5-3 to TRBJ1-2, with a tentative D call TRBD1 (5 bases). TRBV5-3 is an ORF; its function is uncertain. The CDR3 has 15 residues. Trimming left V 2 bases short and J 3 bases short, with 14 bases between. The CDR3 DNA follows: TGTGCCAGAAGCTTCCTCCCGGGACCGGACTATGGCTACACCTTC. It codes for CARSFLPGPDYGYTF.

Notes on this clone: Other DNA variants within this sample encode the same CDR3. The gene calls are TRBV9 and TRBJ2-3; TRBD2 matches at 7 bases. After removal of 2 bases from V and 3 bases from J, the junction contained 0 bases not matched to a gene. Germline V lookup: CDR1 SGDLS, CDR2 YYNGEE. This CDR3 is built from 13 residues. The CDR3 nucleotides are TGTGCCAGCAGCGTGGGAGGGACAGATACGCAGTATTTT. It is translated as CASSVGGTDTQYF.

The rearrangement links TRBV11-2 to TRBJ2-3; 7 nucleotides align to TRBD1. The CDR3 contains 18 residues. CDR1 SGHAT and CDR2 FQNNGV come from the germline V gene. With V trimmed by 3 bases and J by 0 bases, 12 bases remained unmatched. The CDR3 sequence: CASSLGRGLGRSTDTQYF. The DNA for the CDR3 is TGTGCCAGCAGCTTGGGAAGGGGGCTGGGTCGTAGCACAGATACGCAGTATTTT. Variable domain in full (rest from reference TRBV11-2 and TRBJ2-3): EAGVAQSPRYKIIEKRQSVAFWCNPISGHATLYWYQQILGQGPKLLIQFQNNGVVDDSQLPKDRFSAERLKGVDSTLKIQPAKLEDSAVYLCASSLGRGLGRSTDTQYFGPGTRLTVL.

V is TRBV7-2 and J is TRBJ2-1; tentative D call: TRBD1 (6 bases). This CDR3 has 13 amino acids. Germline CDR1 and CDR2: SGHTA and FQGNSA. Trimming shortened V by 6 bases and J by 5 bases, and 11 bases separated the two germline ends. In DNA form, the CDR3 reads TGTGCCAGCAGTCTCGACAGGAACAATGAGCAGTTCTTC. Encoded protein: CASSLDRNNEQFF.

The CDR3 region has the DNA TGTGCCACCAGCAGAGACCTTTCGGGAGGGAGCACCGGGGAGCTGTTTTTT. This sequence encodes CATSRDLSGGSTGELFF. The chain couples TRBV15 to TRBJ2-2, with 8 bases that match TRBD2. The V and J ends lost 0 bases and 4 bases, in that order; junction bases with no gene match: 7. CDR1 and CDR2 (germline): LNHNV, YYDKDF (reference sequence). The CDR3 spans 17 residues.

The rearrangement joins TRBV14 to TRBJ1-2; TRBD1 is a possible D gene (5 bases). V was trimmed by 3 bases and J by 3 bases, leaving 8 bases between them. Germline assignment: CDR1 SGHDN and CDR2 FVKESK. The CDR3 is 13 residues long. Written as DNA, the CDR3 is TGTGCCAGCAGCCAGAGGGGTGACTATGGCTACACCTTC. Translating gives CASSQRGDYGYTF.

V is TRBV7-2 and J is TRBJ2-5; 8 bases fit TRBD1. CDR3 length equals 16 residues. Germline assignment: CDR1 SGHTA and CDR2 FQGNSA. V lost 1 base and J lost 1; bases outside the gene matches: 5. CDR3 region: CASSLGDRGSQETQYF. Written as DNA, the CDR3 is TGTGCCAGCAGCTTAGGCGACAGGGGTAGCCAAGAGACCCAGTACTTC.

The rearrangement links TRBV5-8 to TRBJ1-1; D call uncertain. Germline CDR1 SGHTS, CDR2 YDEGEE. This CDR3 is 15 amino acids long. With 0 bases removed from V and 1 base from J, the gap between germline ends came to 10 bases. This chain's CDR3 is CASSLDGRGNTEAFF. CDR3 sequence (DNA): TGTGCCAGCAGCTTGGACGGACGGGGGAACACTGAAGCTTTCTTT.

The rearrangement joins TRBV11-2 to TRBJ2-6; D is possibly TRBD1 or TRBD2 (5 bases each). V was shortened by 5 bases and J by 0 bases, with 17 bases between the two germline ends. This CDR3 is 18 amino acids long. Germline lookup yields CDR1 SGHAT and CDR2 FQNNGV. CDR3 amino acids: CASSASPGTSSGANVLTF. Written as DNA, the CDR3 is TGTGCCAGCAGCGCCAGTCCAGGGACGAGCTCTGGGGCCAACGTCCTGACTTTC.

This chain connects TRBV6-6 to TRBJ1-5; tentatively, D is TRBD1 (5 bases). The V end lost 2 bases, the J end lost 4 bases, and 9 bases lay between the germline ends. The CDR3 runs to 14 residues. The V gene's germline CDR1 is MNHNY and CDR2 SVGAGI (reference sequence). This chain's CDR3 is CASSYVGPNQPQHF. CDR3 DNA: TGTGCCAGCAGTTACGTGGGACCAAATCAGCCCCAGCATTTT.

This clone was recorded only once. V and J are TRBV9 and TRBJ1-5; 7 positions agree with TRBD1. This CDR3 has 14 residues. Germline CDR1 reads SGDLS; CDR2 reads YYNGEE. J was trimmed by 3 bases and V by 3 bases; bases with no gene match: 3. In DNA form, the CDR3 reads TGTGCCAGCAGCGGCGGGACAGACAATCAGCCCCAGCATTTT. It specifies CASSGGTDNQPQHF.

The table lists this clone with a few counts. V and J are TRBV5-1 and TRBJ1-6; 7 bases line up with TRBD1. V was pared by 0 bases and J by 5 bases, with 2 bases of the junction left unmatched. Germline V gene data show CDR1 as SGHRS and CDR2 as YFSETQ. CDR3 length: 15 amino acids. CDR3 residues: CASSLVQGNNSPLHF. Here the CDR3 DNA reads TGCGCCAGCAGCTTGGTACAGGGGAATAATTCACCCCTCCACTTT.

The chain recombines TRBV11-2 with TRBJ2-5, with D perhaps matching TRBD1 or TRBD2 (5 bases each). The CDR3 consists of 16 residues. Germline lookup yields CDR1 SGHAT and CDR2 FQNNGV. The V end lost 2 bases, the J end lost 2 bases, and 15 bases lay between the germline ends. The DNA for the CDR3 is TGTGCCAGCAGCTTATGGGGGTCTTATCTACAAGAGACCCAGTACTTC. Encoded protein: CASSLWGSYLQETQYF. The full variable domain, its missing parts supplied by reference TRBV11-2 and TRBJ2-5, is EAGVAQSPRYKIIEKRQSVAFWCNPISGHATLYWYQQILGQGPKLLIQFQNNGVVDDSQLPKDRFSAERLKGVDSTLKIQPAKLEDSAVYLCASSLWGSYLQETQYFGPGTRLLVL.

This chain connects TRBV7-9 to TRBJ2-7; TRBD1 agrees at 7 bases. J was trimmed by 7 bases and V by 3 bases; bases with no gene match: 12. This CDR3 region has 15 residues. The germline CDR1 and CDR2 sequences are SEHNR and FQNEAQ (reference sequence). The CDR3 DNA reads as TGTGCCAGCAGCTTCCGGGACAGACGACCGGGGGAGCAGTACTTC. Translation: CASSFRDRRPGEQYF.

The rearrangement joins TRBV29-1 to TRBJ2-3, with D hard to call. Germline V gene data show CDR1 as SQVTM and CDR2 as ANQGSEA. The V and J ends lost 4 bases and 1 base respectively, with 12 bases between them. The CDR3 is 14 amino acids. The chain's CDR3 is CSVVPLSGTDTQYF. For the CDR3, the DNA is TGCAGCGTTGTCCCGCTCTCAGGCACAGATACGCAGTATTTT.

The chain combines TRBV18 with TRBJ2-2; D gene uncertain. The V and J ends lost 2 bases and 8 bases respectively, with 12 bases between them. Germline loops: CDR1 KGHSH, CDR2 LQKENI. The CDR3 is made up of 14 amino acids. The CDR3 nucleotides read TGTGCCAGCTCACCAAGCTACGCTTCAGGGGAGCTGTTTTTT. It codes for CASSPSYASGELFF.